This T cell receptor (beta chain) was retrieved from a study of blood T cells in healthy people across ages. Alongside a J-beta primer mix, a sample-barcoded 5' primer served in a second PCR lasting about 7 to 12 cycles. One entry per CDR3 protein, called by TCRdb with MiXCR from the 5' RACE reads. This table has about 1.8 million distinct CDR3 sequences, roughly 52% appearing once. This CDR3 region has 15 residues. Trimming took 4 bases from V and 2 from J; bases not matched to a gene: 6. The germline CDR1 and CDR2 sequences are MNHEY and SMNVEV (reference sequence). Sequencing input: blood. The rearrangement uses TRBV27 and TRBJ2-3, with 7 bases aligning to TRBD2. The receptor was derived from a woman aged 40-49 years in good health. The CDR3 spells CASSWGGELTDTQYF. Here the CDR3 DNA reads TGTGCCAGCAGTTGGGGGGGGGAGCTCACAGATACGCAGTATTTT.